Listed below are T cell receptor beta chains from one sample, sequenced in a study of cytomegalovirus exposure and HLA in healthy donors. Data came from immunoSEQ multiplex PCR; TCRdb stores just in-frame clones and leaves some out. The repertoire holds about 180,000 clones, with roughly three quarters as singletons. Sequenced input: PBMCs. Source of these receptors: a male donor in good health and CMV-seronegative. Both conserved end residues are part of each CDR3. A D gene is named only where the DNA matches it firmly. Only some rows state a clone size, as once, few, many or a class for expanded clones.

CDR3nt: TGTGCCAGCACCCTAGGCGGGAGGGCATCCTACGAGCAGTACTTC; CDR3aa: CASTLGGRASYEQYF; len: 15; abundance: NA; j_gene: TRBJ2-7; v_gene: TRBV28; d_gene: TRBD2
CDR3nt: TGTGCCAGCAGTGGCGACTGGACAGATACGCAGTATTTT; CDR3aa: CASSGDWTDTQYF; len: 13; abundance: NA; j_gene: TRBJ2-3; v_gene: TRBV25-1; d_gene: NA
CDR3nt: TGTGCCAGCAGCTCCCAACTTAACTATGGCTACACCTTC; CDR3aa: CASSSQLNYGYTF; len: 13; abundance: NA; j_gene: TRBJ1-2; v_gene: TRBV11-1; d_gene: NA
CDR3nt: TGTGCCAGCAGTTTCCCTGACAGGGGCTCCCACAATGAGCAGTTCTTC; CDR3aa: CASSFPDRGSHNEQFF; len: 16; abundance: NA; j_gene: TRBJ2-1; v_gene: TRBV28; d_gene: TRBD1
CDR3nt: TGTGCCAGCAGTGAACCTCAGACAGGGACCGCTGAAGCTTTCTTT; CDR3aa: CASSEPQTGTAEAFF; len: 15; abundance: NA; j_gene: TRBJ1-1; v_gene: TRBV2; d_gene: TRBD1
CDR3nt: TGCAGTGCTAGAGGGCGGGGGGAGCACACCTTC; CDR3aa: CSARGRGEHTF; len: 11; abundance: NA; j_gene: TRBJ1-2; v_gene: TRBV20-1; d_gene: NA
CDR3nt: TGTGCCAGCAGCTGGGGGACTAGCAGGGGGTCGAACACCGGGGAGCTGTTTTTT; CDR3aa: CASSWGTSRGSNTGELFF; len: 18; abundance: NA; j_gene: TRBJ2-2; v_gene: TRBV5-8; d_gene: TRBD2
CDR3nt: TGTGCCAGCAGTCCGGGACAGGGAAATCAGCCCCAGCATTTT; CDR3aa: CASSPGQGNQPQHF; len: 14; abundance: NA; j_gene: TRBJ1-5; v_gene: TRBV2; d_gene: TRBD1
CDR3nt: TGCGCCAGCAGCTTGGACGGCAGGATACCATCGTACTTC; CDR3aa: CASSLDGRIPSYF; len: 13; abundance: few; j_gene: TRBJ2-5; v_gene: TRBV5-1; d_gene: NA
CDR3nt: TGCGCCAGCAGCCAAGACCGGCTAGCGGGAAGAGATACGCAGTATTTT; CDR3aa: CASSQDRLAGRDTQYF; len: 16; abundance: NA; j_gene: TRBJ2-3; v_gene: TRBV4-3; d_gene: TRBD2
CDR3nt: TGTGCCCTAGATAGGAGGGAGCTGTTTTTT; CDR3aa: CALDRRELFF; len: 10; abundance: NA; j_gene: TRBJ2-2; v_gene: TRBV30; d_gene: NA
CDR3nt: TGTGCCAGCATTACAGGGCAGATAAGCAATCAGCCCCAGCATTTT; CDR3aa: CASITGQISNQPQHF; len: 15; abundance: NA; j_gene: TRBJ1-5; v_gene: TRBV21-1; d_gene: NA
CDR3nt: TGTGCCAGCAGTTTAGAGGAGCAGTACTTC; CDR3aa: CASSLEEQYF; len: 10; abundance: NA; j_gene: TRBJ2-7; v_gene: TRBV28; d_gene: NA
CDR3nt: TGCAGCGTGGCGCCTCAGGGCTACGAGCAGTACTTC; CDR3aa: CSVAPQGYEQYF; len: 12; abundance: once; j_gene: TRBJ2-7; v_gene: TRBV29-1; d_gene: NA
CDR3nt: TGTGCCTCCACGGGCAGGGAGGATCAGCCCCAGCATTTT; CDR3aa: CASTGREDQPQHF; len: 13; abundance: NA; j_gene: TRBJ1-5; v_gene: TRBV7-9; d_gene: NA
CDR3nt: TGCGCCAGCAGCCAAGATGGGGACAGAAATCAGCCCCAGCATTTT; CDR3aa: CASSQDGDRNQPQHF; len: 15; abundance: NA; j_gene: TRBJ1-5; v_gene: TRBV4-3; d_gene: TRBD1
CDR3nt: TGTGCCACCAGCGGGGGACTAGCGGGGGTTACAGATACGCAGTATTTT; CDR3aa: CATSGGLAGVTDTQYF; len: 16; abundance: NA; j_gene: TRBJ2-3; v_gene: TRBV15; d_gene: TRBD2